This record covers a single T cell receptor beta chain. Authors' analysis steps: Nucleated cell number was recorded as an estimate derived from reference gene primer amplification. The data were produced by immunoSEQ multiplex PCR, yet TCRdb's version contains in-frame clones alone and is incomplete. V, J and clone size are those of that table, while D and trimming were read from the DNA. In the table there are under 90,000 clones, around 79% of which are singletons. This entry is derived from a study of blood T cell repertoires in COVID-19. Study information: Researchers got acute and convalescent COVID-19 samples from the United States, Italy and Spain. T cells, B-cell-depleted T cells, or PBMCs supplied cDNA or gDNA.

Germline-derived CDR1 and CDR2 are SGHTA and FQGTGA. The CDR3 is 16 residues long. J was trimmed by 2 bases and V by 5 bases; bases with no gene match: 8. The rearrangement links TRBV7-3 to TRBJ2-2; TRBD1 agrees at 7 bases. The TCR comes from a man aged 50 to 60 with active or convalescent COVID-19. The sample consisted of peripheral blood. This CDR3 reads CASSPRQGRNTGELFF. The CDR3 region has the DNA TGTGCCAGCAGCCCAAGACAGGGAAGAAACACCGGGGAGCTGTTTTTT.